Listed below are T cell receptor beta chains from one sample, sequenced in a study of CD8 T cells in ankylosing spondylitis. TCRdb re-derived calls from the 5' RACE reads in MiXCR, one entry per CDR3 protein. The sample consists of roughly 440,000 distinct CDR3 sequences, under 20% of them appearing once. Sequenced: blood, either unsorted or a sorted T cell fraction (not recorded which). The receptors derive from a male donor with ankylosing spondylitis. Both conserved end residues are part of each CDR3. The D gene is left open where the match is weak. Clone sizes are given selectively: once, few, many, or a class where the clone is expanded.

j_call | clone_size | v_call | d_call | cdr3_nt | cdr3_aa
TRBJ2-1 | few | TRBV12-3/TRBV12-4 | . | TGTGCCAGCAGTTTAGGCCTTATATATGAGCAGTTCTTC | CASSLGLIYEQFF
TRBJ1-1 | few | TRBV7-9 | . | TGTGCCAGCAGTTCTCCCAGGCAGGGAGGGGGCACTGAAGCTTTCTTT | CASSSPRQGGGTEAFF
TRBJ2-5 | few | TRBV12-3/TRBV12-4 | . | TGTGCCAGCAGTTCCCAGCAGGAGACCCAGTACTTC | CASSSQQETQYF
TRBJ2-7 | few | TRBV6-1 | TRBD2 | TGTGCCAGCAGTGAATGGGGTAGCGGGTTCGGCGAGCAGTACTTC | CASSEWGSGFGEQYF
TRBJ2-1 | . | TRBV7-2 | . | TGTGCCAGCAGCTTAGTGGGGACCCTCGCCGATGAGCAGTTCTTC | CASSLVGTLADEQFF
TRBJ1-2 | few | TRBV10-3 | . | TGTGCCATCAGACCTTCAGTGATAGGGGACTATGGCTACACCTTC | CAIRPSVIGDYGYTF
TRBJ2-7 | . | TRBV3-1 | TRBD2 | TGTGCCAGCAGCCCGACTAGCGGGAGACTCTACGAGCAGTACTTC | CASSPTSGRLYEQYF
TRBJ2-2 | many | TRBV5-1 | TRBD1 | TGCGCCAGCAGCCTCCGTGGACAGGGGGACACCGGGGAGCTGTTTTTT | CASSLRGQGDTGELFF
TRBJ1-2 | few | TRBV19 | TRBD1 | TGTGCCAGTAGTATAGGTTCTACAGGGGACTATGGCTACACCTTC | CASSIGSTGDYGYTF
TRBJ2-1 | . | TRBV20-1 | TRBD1 | TGCAGTCAAACAGGACAGGGGGCCAACAATGAGCAGTTCTTC | CSQTGQGANNEQFF
TRBJ1-6 | . | TRBV7-8 | . | TGTGCCAGCAGCTCAGACCGAATAGGGCACTCACCCCTCCACTTT | CASSSDRIGHSPLHF
TRBJ2-3 | . | TRBV6-1 | TRBD2 | TGTGCCAGCAGTGCGGGGGGAGCCGGGACCTACTTGGATACGCAGTATTTT | CASSAGGAGTYLDTQYF
TRBJ2-7 | many | TRBV6-5 | TRBD2 | TGTGCCAGCAGTTACTCGGCTAGCGGCTACGAGCAGTACTTC | CASSYSASGYEQYF
TRBJ2-1 | few | TRBV19 | . | TGTGCCAGTAGTATGAAGGGGAGCTCCTACAATGAGCAGTTCTTC | CASSMKGSSYNEQFF
TRBJ2-3 | few | TRBV7-2 | TRBD1 | TGTGCCAGCAGCACCGGACAGGGGGGGGGCACAGATACGCAGTATTTT | CASSTGQGGGTDTQYF